This passage covers 22 T cell receptor beta chains from one sample sequenced in a study of blood T cell repertoires in COVID-19. TCRdb keeps only in-frame clones here, not all; method: immunoSEQ multiplex PCR. The repertoire holds about 220,000 clones, roughly 75% seen once, with about 7.2% in the top ten. The specimen was peripheral blood. The receptors were sampled from a woman aged 70-85 years with acute or convalescent COVID-19.

The rearrangement links TRBV3-1 (or the pseudogene TRBV3-2) to TRBJ1-2; 8 bases agree with TRBD1. CDR3 length equals 13 residues. Germline V CDR1 and CDR2: LGHDT, YNNKEL (reference sequence). J was trimmed by 8 bases and V by 2 bases; bases with no gene match: 4. CDR3 amino acids: CASSQPGGRGYTF. The CDR3 DNA sequence: TGTGCCAGCAGCCAACCAGGGGGCAGAGGCTACACCTTC.

The chain couples TRBV5-1 to TRBJ1-4, with 7 bases fitting TRBD1. The CDR3 totals 12 residues. From germline, CDR1 is SGHRS and CDR2 YFSETQ. V lost 4 bases to trimming and J lost 12 bases; unmatched junction nucleotides: 6. Written as DNA, the CDR3 is TGCGCCAGCAGCGCCGAGGGGGCAGAACTGTTTTTT. Translation gives CASSAEGAELFF.

This chain links TRBV14 with TRBJ2-1; D unresolved. The CDR3 has 12 amino acids. V gave up 1 base and J gave up 14 bases, with 12 bases separating them. Per germline, CDR1 SGHDN and CDR2 FVKESK. CDR3 residues: CASSQVSLEKFF. Written as DNA, the CDR3 is TGTGCCAGCAGCCAAGTTAGCTTAGAAAAGTTCTTC.

The chain combines TRBV18 with TRBJ2-1; 9 bases are shared with TRBD2. This CDR3 is 17 amino acids long. Germline CDR1 is KGHSH and CDR2 is LQKENI. V lost 3 bases and J lost 2; bases outside the gene matches: 8. This CDR3 is CASSPTPGTSPYNEQFF. CDR3 coding DNA: TGTGCCAGCTCACCGACCCCCGGGACTAGCCCCTACAATGAGCAGTTCTTC.

This rearrangement joins TRBV12-3 or TRBV12-4 to TRBJ2-5; D unclear. The V end was cut by 5 bases, the J end by 5 bases, with 9 bases between. The CDR3 has 12 residues. CDR3 nucleotides: TGTGCCAGCAGTAGCGTTGTGGAGACCCAGTACTTC. Translating gives CASSSVVETQYF.

The chain couples TRBV10-3 to TRBJ2-2; 8 bases are a match to TRBD1. Looked up from germline, CDR1 is ENHRY and CDR2 is SYGVKD. Losses at the gene ends were 10 bases for V and 5 bases for J; bases not matched to a gene: 6. The CDR3 totals 13 residues. CDR3 in amino acids: CATSDRATGELFF. CDR3 bases: TGTGCCACTTCGGACAGGGCAACCGGGGAGCTGTTTTTT.

The J gene is TRBJ2-7, the V gene TRBV6-2 or TRBV6-3, with 7 bases matching TRBD2. The germline V gene has CDR1 MNHEY and CDR2 SVGEGT. The CDR3 is made up of 15 amino acids. The trim removed 4 bases at V and 3 bases at J, leaving 9 bases unmatched. CDR3 protein: CASSSTSLTVYEQYV. CDR3 nucleotide sequence: TGTGCCAGCAGTTCGACTAGCCTAACGGTCTACGAGCAGTACGTC.

The chain uses TRBV10-3 and TRBJ2-3; 7 positions match TRBD2. The CDR3 sequence is 14 residues long. From germline, CDR1 is ENHRY and CDR2 SYGVKD. V shed 4 bases and J 4 bases; nucleotides not matched to a gene: 5. DNA for the CDR3: TGTGCCATCAGTGGAGGGAGGGCGCCAGATACGCAGTATTTT. Its translation: CAISGGRAPDTQYF.

J is TRBJ2-7 and V is TRBV7-2; D perhaps matches TRBD1 (5 bases). From germline, CDR1 is SGHTA and CDR2 FQGNSA. CDR3 length: 15 residues. V gave up 3 bases and J gave up 0 bases, with 12 bases separating them. The CDR3: CASSLRQWSSYEQYF. The CDR3 nucleotides read TGTGCCAGCAGCTTGAGACAGTGGAGCTCCTACGAGCAGTACTTC.

V is TRBV10-1 and J is TRBJ2-3; 15 bases fit TRBD2. J gave up 5 bases and V 2 bases, and 8 bases lay outside the gene matches. There are 18 residues in the CDR3. From germline, CDR1 is WNHNN and CDR2 SYGVQD (reference sequence). CDR3 nucleotide sequence: TGCGCCAGCAGTGAGCCAAGGACTAGCGGGGGGGCTGGAGATACGCAGTATTTT. Translating gives CASSEPRTSGGAGDTQYF.

The chain combines TRBV5-1 with TRBJ2-2, with a tentative D call TRBD1 (6 bases). Per the germline V gene, CDR1 is SGHRS and CDR2 is YFSETQ. Trimming removed 4 bases at V and 7 bases at J, with 11 bases between. The CDR3 is made up of 13 amino acids. CDR3 protein: CASSARGLGELFF. The DNA for the CDR3 is TGCGCCAGCAGCGCCAGGGGTCTCGGGGAGCTGTTTTTT.

This chain joins TRBV5-6 and TRBJ2-6; the match to TRBD2 covers 8 bases. The CDR3 is made up of 18 amino acids. CDR1 and CDR2 (germline): SGHDT, YYEEEE. The J segment lost 1 base and the V segment lost 4 bases, leaving 10 bases of the junction unmatched. The chain's CDR3 is CASSPRGLGVSGANVLTF. CDR3 DNA sequence: TGTGCCAGCAGCCCTCGGGGACTAGGCGTATCTGGGGCCAACGTCCTGACTTTC.

V gene TRBV21-1 combines with J gene TRBJ2-7; TRBD1, the table's D call, was not compared with the DNA. TRBV21-1 is shown as a pseudogene. CDR3 length: 17 amino acids. CDR3 sequence (DNA): TGTGCCAGCAGCAAACGCAGGGAGAGACAGGGCCTATACGAGCAGTACGTC. It specifies CASSKRRERQGLYEQYV.

The chain couples TRBV30 to TRBJ1-1; D gene ambiguous. Trimming took 2 bases from V and 5 from J, leaving 12 bases between them. The CDR3 contains 13 residues. CDR1 and CDR2 (germline): GTSNPN, SVGIG (reference sequence). The CDR3 spells CAWSSGLGTEAFF. CDR3 coding DNA: TGTGCCTGGAGTTCGGGATTGGGAACTGAAGCTTTCTTT.

The CDR3 DNA reads as TGCGCCAGCACCGGACTAGGCGGGGGGGCGAAACATGAGCAGTTCTTC. Translating gives CASTGLGGGAKHEQFF. The chain employs TRBV5-1 and TRBJ2-1, with 9 nucleotides matching TRBD2. J was trimmed by 8 bases and V by 6 bases; bases with no gene match: 15. Germline CDR1 is SGHRS and CDR2 is YFSETQ. This CDR3 region has 16 residues.

The chain has TRBV7-2 and TRBJ2-1; tentative D call: TRBD2 (6 bases). With 5 bases removed from V and 2 bases from J, the gap between germline ends came to 16 bases. Germline lookup yields CDR1 SGHTA and CDR2 FQGNSA. The CDR3 covers 16 residues. The CDR3, as DNA: TGTGCCAGCAGCCTGCACGGGGGAGTGGCCTACAATGAGCAGTTCTTC. Its translation: CASSLHGGVAYNEQFF.

This chain links TRBV19 with TRBJ2-6; possible D gene TRBD1, 6 bases. The CDR3 is made up of 16 amino acids. Germline assignment: CDR1 LNHDA and CDR2 SQIVND (reference sequence). V lost 3 bases and J 4 bases, leaving 13 bases between the germline ends. In DNA, the CDR3 is TGTGCCAGTAGTATTCTCAGGGGTGGAGGGGCCAACGTCCTGACTTTC. Its protein product is CASSILRGGGANVLTF.

This chain connects TRBV7-2 to TRBJ1-6, with 8 positions matching TRBD1. The J segment lost 10 bases and the V segment lost 5 bases, leaving 16 bases of the junction unmatched. The CDR3 contains 17 residues. The V gene's germline CDR1 is SGHTA and CDR2 FQGNSA. The CDR3 is CASSLEKQGAGGSPLHF. For the CDR3, the DNA is TGTGCCAGCAGCCTGGAGAAGCAGGGGGCAGGGGGGTCACCCCTCCACTTT.

Concerning this clone: Other DNA sequences in this specimen translate into the identical CDR3. V usage is TRBV18 and J usage is TRBJ1-1; 7 bases match TRBD1. There are 15 residues in the CDR3. V lost 2 bases to trimming and J lost 0 bases; unmatched junction nucleotides: 3. CDR1 and CDR2 (germline): KGHSH, LQKENI. The CDR3 coding sequence is TGTGCCAGCTCACCATTGGGACAGATGAACACTGAAGCTTTCTTT. It specifies CASSPLGQMNTEAFF.

This clone was counted once. The gene calls are TRBV11-2 and TRBJ2-1; TRBD2 agrees at 8 bases. The CDR3 sequence is 16 residues long. The germline V gene has CDR1 SGHAT and CDR2 FQNNGV. V lost 1 base to trimming and J lost 4 bases; unmatched junction nucleotides: 6. In nucleotides, the CDR3 is TGTGCCAGCAGCTTAGTTGGCGGGGGGACTTACAATGAGCAGTTCTTC. It yields the protein CASSLVGGGTYNEQFF.

In its sample, this clone was seen once. The chain joins TRBV19 to TRBJ2-5, with 8 bases fitting TRBD1. Germline V CDR1 and CDR2: LNHDA, SQIVND (reference sequence). The J segment lost 4 bases and the V segment lost 7 bases, leaving 11 bases of the junction unmatched. CDR3 length: 15 residues. Here the CDR3 DNA reads TGTGCCAGTACGGGGGACAGGCATACGGGAGAGACCCAGTACTTC. This codes for CASTGDRHTGETQYF.

V is TRBV5-4 and J is TRBJ1-2; 9 bases map to TRBD1. The CDR3 contains 14 residues. V lost 5 bases, J lost 8 bases, and 10 bases stayed unmatched. Germline assignment: CDR1 SGHNT and CDR2 YYREEE (reference sequence). This chain's CDR3 is CASSNRDRVEGYTF. In DNA, the CDR3 is TGTGCCAGCAGTAACCGGGACAGGGTGGAAGGCTACACCTTC.